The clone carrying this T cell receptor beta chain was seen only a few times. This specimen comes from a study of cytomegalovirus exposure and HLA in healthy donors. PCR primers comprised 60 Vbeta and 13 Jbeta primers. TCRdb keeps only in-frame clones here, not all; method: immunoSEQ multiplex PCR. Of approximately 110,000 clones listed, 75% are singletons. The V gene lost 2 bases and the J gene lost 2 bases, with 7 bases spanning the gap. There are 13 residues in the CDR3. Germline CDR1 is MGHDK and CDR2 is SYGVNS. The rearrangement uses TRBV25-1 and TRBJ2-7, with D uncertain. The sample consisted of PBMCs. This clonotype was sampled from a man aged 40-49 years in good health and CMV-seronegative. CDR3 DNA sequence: TGTGCCAGCAGTGAAGTAACAGCCTACGAGCAGTACTTC. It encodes CASSEVTAYEQYF.